This TCR beta chain comes out of a study of T cell changes during pregnancy in multiple sclerosis. Trimming at V came to 4 bases and at J to 5 bases, leaving 8 bases not matched to a gene. Germline CDR1 and CDR2: LGHNA and YSLEER. CDR3 length equals 14 residues. Here immunoSEQ multiplex PCR was the method, and the copy in TCRdb shows in-frame clones only, minus some. The repertoire has 100,000 to 140,000 clones, roughly 90% of them found once; the top ten carry 0.78%. Here the sequenced sample was peripheral blood, taken in the third trimester of pregnancy. This clonotype was sampled from a female donor in good health, enrolled as a control in a pregnancy study. The chain combines TRBV4-3 with TRBJ2-7, with 7 bases fitting TRBD1. The CDR3 region has the DNA TGCGCCAGCAGCCGAGACCGTACAGGGGACGAGCAGTACTTC. Its translation is CASSRDRTGDEQYF.